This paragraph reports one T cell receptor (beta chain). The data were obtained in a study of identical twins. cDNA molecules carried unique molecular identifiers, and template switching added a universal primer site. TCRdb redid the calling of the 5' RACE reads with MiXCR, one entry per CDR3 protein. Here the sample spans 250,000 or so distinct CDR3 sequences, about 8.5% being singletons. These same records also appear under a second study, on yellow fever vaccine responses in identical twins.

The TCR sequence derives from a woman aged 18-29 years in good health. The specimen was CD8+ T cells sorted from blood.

CDR3 bases: TGTGCCACCAGCAGCCCGGGACAGGTTTACTACGAGCAGTACTTC. As protein: CATSSPGQVYYEQYF. The chain employs TRBV15 and TRBJ2-7, with TRBD1 matching 8 bases. The CDR3 covers 15 residues. CDR1 is LNHNV and CDR2 is YYDKDF in the germline V gene (reference sequence). V trimming: 3 bases; J trimming: 3 bases; junction bases outside the gene matches: 7.